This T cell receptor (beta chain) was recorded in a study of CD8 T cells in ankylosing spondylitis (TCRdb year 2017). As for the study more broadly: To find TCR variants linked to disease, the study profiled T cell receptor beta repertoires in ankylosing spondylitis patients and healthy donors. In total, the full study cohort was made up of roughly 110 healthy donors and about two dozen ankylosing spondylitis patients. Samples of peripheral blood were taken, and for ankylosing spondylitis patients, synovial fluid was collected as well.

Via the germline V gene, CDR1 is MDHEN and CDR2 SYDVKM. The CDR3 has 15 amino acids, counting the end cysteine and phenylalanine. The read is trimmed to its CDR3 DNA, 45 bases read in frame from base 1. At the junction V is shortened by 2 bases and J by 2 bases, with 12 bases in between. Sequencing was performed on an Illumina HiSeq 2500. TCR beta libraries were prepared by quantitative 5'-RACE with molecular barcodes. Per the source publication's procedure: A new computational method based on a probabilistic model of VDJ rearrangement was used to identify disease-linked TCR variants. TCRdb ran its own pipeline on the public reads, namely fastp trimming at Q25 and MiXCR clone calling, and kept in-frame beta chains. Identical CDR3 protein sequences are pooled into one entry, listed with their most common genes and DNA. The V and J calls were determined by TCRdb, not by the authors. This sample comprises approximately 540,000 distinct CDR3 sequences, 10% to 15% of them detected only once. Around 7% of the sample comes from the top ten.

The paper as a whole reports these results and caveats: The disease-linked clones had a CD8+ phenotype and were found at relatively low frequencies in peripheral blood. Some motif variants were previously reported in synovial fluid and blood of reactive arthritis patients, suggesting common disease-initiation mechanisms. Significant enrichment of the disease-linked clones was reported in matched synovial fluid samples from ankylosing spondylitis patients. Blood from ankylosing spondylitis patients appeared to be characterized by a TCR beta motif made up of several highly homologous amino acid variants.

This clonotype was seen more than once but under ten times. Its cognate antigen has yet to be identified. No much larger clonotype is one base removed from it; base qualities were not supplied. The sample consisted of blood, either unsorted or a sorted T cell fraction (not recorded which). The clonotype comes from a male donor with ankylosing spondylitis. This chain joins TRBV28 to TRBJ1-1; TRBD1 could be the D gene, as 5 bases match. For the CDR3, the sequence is CASSLRRDANTEAFF. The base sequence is TGTGCCAGCAGTTTACGCCGGGACGCTAACACTGAAGCTTTCTTT.